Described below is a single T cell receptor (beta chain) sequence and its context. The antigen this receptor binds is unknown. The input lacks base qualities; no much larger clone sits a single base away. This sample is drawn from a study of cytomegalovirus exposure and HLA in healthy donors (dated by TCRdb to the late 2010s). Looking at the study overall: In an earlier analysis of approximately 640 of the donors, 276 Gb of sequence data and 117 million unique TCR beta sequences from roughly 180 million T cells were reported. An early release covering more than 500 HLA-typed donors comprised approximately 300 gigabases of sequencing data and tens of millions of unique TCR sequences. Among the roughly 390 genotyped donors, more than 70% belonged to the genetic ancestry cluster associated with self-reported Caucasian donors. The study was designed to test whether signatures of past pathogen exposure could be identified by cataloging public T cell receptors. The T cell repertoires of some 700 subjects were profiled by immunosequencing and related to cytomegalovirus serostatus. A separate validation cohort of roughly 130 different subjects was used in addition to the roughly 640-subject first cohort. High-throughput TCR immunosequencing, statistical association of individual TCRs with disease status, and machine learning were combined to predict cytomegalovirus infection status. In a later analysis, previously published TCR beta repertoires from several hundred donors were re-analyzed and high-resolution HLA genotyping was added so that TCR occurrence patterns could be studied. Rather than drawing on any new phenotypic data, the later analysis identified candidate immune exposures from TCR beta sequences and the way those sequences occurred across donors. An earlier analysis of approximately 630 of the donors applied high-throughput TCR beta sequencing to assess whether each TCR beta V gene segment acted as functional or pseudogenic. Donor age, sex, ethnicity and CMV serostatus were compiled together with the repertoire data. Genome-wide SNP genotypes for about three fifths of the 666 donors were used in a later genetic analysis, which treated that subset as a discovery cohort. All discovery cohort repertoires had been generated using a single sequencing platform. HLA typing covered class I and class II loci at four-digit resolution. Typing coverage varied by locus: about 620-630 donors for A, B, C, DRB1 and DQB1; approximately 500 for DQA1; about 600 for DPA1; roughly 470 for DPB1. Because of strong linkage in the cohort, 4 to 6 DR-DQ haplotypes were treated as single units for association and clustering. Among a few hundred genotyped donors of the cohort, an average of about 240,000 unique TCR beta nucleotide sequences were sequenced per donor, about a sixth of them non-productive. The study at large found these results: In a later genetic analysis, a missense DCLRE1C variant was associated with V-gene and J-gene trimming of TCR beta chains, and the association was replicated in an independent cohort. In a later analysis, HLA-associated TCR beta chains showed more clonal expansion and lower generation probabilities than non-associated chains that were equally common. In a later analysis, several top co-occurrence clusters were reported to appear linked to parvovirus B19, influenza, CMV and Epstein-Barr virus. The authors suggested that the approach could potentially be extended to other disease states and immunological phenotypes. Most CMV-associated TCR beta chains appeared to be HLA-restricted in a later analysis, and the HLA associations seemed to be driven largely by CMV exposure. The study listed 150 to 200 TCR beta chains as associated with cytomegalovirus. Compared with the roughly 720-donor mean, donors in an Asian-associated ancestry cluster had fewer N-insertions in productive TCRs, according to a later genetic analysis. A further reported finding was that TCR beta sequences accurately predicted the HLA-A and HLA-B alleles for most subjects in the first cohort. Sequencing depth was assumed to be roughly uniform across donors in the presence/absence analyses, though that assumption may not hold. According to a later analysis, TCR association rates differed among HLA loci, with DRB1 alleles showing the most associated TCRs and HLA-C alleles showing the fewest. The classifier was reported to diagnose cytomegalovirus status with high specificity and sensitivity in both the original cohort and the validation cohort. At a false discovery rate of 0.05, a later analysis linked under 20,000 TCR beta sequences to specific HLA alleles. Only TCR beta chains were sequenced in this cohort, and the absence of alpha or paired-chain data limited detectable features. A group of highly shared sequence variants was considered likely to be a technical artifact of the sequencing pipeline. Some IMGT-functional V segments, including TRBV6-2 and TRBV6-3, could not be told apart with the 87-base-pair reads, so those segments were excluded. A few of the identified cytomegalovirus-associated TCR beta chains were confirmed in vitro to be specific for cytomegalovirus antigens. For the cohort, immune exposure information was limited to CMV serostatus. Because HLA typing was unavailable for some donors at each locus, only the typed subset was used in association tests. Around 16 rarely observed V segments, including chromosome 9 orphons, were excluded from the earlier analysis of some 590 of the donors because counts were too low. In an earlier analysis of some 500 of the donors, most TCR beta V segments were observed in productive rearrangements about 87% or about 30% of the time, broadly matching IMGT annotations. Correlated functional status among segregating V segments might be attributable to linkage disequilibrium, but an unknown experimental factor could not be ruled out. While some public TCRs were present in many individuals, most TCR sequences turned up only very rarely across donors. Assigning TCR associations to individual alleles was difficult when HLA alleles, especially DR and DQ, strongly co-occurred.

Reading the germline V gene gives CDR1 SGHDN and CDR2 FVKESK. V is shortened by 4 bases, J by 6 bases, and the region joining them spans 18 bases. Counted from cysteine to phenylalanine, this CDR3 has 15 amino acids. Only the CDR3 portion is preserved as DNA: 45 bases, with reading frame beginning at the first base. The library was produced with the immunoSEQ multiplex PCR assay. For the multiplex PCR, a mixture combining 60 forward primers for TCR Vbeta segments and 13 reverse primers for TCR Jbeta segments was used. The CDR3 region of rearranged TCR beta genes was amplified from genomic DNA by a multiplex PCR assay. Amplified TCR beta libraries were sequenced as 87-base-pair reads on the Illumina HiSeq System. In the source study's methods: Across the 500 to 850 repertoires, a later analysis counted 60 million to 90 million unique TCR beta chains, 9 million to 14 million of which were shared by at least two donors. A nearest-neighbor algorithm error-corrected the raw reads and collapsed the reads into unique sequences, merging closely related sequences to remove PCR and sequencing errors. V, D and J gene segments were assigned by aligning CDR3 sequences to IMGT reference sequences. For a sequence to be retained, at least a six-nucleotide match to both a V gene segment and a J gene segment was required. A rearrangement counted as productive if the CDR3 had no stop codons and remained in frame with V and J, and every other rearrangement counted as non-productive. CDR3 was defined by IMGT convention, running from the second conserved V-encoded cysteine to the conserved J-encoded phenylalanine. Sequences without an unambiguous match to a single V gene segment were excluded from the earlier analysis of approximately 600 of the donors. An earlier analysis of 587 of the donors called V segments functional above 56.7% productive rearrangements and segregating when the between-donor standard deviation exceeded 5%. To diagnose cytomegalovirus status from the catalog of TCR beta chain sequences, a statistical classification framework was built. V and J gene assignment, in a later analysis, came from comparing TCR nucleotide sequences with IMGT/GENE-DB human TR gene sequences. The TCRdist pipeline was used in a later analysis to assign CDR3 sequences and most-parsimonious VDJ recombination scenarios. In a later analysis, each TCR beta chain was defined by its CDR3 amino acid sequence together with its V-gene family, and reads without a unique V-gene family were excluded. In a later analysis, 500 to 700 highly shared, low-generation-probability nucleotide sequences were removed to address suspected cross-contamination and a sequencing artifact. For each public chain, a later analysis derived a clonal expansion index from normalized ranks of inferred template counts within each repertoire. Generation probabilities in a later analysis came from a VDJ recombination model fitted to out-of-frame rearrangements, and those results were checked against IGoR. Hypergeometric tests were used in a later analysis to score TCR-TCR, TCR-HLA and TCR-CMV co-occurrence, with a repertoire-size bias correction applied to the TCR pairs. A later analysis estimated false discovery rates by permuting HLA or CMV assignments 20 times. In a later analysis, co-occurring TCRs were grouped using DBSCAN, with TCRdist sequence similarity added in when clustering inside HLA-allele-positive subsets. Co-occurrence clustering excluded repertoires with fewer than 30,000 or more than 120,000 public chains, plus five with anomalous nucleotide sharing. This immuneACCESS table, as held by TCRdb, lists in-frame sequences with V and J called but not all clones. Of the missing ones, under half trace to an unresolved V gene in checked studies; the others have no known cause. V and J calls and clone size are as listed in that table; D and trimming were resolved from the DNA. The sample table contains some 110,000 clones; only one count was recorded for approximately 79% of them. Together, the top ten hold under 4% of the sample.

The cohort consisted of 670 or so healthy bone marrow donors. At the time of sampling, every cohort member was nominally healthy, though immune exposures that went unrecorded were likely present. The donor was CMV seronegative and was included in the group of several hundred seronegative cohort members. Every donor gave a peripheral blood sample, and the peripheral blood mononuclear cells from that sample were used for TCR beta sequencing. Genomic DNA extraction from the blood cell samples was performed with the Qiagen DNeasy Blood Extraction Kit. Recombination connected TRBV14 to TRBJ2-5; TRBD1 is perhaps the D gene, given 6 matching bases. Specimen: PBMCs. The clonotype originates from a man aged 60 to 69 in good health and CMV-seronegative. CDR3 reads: CASSLSEQGRKTQYF. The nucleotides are TGTGCCAGCAGCCTTTCGGAACAGGGCAGGAAGACCCAGTACTTC.